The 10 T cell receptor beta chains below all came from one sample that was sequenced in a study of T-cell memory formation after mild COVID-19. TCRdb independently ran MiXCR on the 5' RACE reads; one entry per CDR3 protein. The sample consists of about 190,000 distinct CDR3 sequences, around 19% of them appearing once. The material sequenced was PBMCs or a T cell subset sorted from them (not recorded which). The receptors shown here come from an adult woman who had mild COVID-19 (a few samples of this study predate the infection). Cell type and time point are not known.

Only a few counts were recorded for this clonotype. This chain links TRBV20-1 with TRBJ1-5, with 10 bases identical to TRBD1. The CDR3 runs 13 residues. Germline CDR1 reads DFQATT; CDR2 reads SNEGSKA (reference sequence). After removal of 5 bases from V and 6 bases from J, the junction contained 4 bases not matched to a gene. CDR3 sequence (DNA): TGCAGTGCTGCGGGGACAGGGGTTCAGCCCCAGCATTTT. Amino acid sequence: CSAAGTGVQPQHF.

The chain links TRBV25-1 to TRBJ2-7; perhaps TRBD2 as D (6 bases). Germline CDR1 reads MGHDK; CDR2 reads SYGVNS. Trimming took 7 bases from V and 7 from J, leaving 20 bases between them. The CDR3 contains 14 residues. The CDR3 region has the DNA TGTGCCAGCACCCCCTCTCGGGGACTGAGGGAGCAGTACTTC. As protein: CASTPSRGLREQYF.

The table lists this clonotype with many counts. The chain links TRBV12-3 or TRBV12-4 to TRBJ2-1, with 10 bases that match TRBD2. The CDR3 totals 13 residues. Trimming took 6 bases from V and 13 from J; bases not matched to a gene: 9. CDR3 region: CASRLNSGGQQFF. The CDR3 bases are TGTGCCAGCAGGCTGAATAGCGGGGGGCAACAGTTCTTC.

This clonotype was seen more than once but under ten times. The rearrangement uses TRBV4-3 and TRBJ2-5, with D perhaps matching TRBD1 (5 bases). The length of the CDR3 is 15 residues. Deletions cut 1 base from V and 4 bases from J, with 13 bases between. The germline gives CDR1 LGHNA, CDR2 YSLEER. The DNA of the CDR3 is TGCGCCAGCAGCCAAGGTCCGCAGGGCGTAGAGACCCAGTACTTC. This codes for CASSQGPQGVETQYF.

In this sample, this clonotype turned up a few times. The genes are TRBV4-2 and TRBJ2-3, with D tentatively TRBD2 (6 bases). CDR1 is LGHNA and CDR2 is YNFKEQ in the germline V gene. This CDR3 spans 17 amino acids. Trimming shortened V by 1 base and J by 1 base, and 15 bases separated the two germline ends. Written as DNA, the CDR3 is TGTGCCAGCAGCCAAGGTGTGTGGGAGCGGGGCACAGATACGCAGTATTTT. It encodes CASSQGVWERGTDTQYF.

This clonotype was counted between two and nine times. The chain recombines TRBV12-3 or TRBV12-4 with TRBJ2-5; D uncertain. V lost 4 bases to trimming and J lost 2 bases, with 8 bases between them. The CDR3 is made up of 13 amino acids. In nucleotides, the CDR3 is TGTGCCAGCAGTTCCCAGGAGCAAGAGACCCAGTACTTC. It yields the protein CASSSQEQETQYF.

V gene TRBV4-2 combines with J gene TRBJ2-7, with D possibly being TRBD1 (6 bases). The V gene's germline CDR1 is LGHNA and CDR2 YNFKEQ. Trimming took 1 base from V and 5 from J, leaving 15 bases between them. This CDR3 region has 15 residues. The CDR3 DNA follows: TGTGCCAGCAGCCAAGCAGTGAACAGGGACGACGAGCAGTACTTC. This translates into CASSQAVNRDDEQYF.

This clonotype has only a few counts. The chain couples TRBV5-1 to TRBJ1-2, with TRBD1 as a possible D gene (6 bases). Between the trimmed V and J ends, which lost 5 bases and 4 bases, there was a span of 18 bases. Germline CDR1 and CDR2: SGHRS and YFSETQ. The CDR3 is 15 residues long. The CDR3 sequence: CASSPEGGTGYGYTF. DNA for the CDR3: TGCGCCAGCAGTCCGGAGGGGGGTACAGGCTATGGCTACACCTTC.

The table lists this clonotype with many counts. The CDR3 loop reads CASSPQNGDIQYF. CDR3 DNA: TGTGCCAGCAGCCCTCAGAATGGGGACATTCAGTACTTC. The chain uses TRBV7-9 and TRBJ2-4; D gene ambiguous. Germline V gives CDR1 SEHNR, CDR2 FQNEAQ (reference sequence). The CDR3 runs to 13 residues. V dropped 5 bases and J dropped 8 bases, with 13 bases sitting between them.

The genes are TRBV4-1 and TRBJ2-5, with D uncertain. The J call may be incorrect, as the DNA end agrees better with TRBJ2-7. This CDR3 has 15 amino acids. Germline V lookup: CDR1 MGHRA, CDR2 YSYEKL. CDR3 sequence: CASSHEDTAHYEQYF. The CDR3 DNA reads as TGCGCCAGCAGCCACGAAGACACGGCTCACTACGAGCAGTACTTC.